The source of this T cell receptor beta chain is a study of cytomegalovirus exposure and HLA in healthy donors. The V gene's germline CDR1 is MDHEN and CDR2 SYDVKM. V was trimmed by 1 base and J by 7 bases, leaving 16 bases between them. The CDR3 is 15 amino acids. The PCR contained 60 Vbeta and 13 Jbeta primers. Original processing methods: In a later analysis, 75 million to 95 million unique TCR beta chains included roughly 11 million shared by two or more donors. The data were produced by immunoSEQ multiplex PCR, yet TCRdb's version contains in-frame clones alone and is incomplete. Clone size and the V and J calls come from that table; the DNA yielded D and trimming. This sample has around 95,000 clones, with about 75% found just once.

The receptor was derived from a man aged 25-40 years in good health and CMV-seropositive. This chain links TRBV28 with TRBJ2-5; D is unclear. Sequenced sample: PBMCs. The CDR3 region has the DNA TGTGCCAGCAGTTTATTAGCACGGTCACTTGGGACCCAGTACTTC. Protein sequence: CASSLLARSLGTQYF.